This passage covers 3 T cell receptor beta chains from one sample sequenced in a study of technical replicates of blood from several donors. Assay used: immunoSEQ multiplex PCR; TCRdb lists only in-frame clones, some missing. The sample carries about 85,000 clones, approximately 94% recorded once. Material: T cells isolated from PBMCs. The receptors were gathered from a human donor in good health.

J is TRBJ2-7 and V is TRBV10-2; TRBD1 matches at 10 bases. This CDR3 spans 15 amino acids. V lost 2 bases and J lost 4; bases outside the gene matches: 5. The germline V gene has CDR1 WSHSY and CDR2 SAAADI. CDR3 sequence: CASSEPGQGKYEQYF. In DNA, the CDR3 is TGCGCCAGCAGTGAGCCGGGACAGGGGAAGTACGAGCAGTACTTC.

Here the CDR3 DNA reads TGTGCCAGCAGTTTGGCGGGACAGGGTCCCTCGGGGTATGGCTACACCTTC. Residues: CASSLAGQGPSGYGYTF. The V gene is TRBV27, the J gene TRBJ1-2; 9 nucleotides align to TRBD1. Germline CDR1 MNHEY, CDR2 SMNVEV (reference sequence). The CDR3 sequence is 17 residues long. J lost 5 bases, V lost 3 bases, and 13 bases had no gene match.

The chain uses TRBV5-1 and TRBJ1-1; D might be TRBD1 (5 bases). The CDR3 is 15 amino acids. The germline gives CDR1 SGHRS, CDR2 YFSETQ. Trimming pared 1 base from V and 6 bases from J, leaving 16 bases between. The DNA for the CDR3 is TGCGCCAGCAGCTTGTTTTCGGGGGAAGGCTCTGAAGCTTTCTTT. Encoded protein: CASSLFSGEGSEAFF.